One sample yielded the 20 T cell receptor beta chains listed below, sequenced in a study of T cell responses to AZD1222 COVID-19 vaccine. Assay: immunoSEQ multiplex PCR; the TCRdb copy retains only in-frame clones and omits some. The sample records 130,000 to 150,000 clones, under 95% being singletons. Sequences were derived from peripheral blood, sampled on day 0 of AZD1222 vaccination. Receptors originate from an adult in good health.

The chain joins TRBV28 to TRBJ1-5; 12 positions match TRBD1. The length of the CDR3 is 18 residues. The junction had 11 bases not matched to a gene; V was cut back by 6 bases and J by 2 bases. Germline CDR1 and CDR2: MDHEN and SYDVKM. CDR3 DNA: TGTGCCAGCAGACCCCGGGACAGGGGGCCTTGGGGCAATCAGCCCCAGCATTTT. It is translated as CASRPRDRGPWGNQPQHF. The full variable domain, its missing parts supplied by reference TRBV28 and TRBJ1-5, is DVKVTQSSRYLVKRTGEKVFLECVQDMDHENMFWYRQDPGLGLRLIYFSYDVKMKEKGDIPEGYSVSREKKERFSLILESASTNQTSMYLCASRPRDRGPWGNQPQHFGDGTRLSIL.

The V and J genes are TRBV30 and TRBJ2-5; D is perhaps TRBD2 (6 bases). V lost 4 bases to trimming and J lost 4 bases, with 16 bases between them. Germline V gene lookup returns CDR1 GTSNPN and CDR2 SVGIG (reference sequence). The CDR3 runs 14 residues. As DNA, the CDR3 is TGTGCCTGGAATATGGGACTCCTACGAGAGACCCAGTACTTC. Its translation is CAWNMGLLRETQYF.

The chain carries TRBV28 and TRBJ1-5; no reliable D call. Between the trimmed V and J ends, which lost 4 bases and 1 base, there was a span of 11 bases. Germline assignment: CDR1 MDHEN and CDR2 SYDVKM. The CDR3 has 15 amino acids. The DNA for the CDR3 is TGTGCCAGCAGTTCTTGGCTGGGGAGCAATCAGCCCCAGCATTTT. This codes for CASSSWLGSNQPQHF.

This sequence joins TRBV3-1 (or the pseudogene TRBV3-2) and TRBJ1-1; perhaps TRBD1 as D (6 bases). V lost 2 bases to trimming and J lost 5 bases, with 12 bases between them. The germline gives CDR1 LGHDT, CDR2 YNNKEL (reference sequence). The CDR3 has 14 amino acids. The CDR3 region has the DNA TGTGCCAGCAGCCAATTAGACAGGCGGACTGAAGCTTTCTTT. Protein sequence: CASSQLDRRTEAFF.

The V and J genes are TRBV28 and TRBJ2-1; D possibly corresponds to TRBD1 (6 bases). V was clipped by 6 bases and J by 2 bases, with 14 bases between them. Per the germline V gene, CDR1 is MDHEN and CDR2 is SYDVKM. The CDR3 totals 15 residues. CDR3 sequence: CASRVAAGAYNEQFF. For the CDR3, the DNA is TGTGCCAGCAGAGTGGCGGCAGGGGCCTACAATGAGCAGTTCTTC.

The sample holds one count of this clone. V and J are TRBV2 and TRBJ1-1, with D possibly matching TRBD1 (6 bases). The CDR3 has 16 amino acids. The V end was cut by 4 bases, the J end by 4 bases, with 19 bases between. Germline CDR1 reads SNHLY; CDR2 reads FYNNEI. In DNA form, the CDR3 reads TGTGCCAGCAGTGCGGAACAGGGAGCTCTAATCACTGAAGCTTTCTTT. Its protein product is CASSAEQGALITEAFF.

In DNA form, the CDR3 reads TGTGCCAGCAGCCCCCAGGGGGTGGGGGGTTATGGCTACACCTTC. It codes for CASSPQGVGGYGYTF. This rearrangement joins TRBV7-2 to TRBJ1-2; 7 bases fit TRBD1. Germline CDR1 and CDR2: SGHTA and FQGNSA. This CDR3 has 15 amino acids. V dropped 5 bases and J dropped 5; count of bases not matched to a gene: 11.

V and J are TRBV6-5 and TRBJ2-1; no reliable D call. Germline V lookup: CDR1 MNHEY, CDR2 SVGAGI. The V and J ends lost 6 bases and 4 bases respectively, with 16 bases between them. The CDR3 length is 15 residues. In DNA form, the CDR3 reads TGTGCCAGCAGACTTTACCTAACAGCGTACAATGAGCAGTTCTTC. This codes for CASRLYLTAYNEQFF.

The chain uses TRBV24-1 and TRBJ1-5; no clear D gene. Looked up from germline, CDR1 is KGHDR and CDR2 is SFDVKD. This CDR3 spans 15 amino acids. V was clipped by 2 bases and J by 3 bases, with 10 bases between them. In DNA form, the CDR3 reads TGTGCCACCAGTGATTCTCGAACAGTCAATCAGCCCCAGCATTTT. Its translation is CATSDSRTVNQPQHF.

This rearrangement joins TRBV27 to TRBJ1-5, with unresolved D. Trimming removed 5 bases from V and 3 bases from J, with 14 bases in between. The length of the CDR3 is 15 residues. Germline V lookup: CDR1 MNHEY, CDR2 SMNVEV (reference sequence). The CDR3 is CASSTSWGINQPQHF. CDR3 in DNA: TGTGCCAGCAGTACCTCCTGGGGAATCAATCAGCCCCAGCATTTT.

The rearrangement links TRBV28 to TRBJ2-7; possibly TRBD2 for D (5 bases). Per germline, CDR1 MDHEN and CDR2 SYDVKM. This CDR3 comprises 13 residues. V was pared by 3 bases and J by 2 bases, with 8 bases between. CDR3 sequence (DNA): TGTGCCAGCAGTTTGGTGGGAGCCTACGAGCAGTACTTC. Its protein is CASSLVGAYEQYF.

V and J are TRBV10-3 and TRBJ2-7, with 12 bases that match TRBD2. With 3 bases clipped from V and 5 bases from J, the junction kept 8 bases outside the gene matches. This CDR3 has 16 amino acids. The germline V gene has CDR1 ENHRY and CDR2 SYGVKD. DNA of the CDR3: TGTGCCATCAGTGACTCGGGGACTAGCGGGCGGGACGAGCAGTACTTC. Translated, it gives CAISDSGTSGRDEQYF.

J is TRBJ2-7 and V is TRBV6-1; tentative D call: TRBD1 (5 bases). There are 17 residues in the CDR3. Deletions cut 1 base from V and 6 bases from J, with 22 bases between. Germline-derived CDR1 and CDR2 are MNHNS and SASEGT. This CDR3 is CASSEGTFGGAPSEQYF. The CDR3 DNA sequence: TGTGCCAGCAGTGAAGGGACCTTCGGTGGGGCCCCTAGCGAGCAGTACTTC.

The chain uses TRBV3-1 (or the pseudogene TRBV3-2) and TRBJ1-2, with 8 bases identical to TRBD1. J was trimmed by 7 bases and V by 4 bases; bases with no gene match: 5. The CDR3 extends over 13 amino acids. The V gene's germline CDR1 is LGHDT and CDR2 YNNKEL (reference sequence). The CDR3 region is CASSPGQVFGYTF. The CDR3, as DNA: TGTGCCAGCAGCCCGGGACAGGTTTTTGGCTACACCTTC.

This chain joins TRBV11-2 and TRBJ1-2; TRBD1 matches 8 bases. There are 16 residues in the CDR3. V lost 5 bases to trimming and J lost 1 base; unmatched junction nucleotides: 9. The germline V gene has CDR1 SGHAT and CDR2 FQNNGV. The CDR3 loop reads CASSPRLGQGNYGYTF. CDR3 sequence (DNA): TGTGCCAGCAGCCCTCGACTTGGACAGGGTAACTATGGCTACACCTTC.

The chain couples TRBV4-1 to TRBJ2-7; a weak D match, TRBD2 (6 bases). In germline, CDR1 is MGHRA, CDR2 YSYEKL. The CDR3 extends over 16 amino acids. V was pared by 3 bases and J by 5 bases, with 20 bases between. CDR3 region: CASSQKWAGRDDEQYF. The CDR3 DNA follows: TGCGCCAGCAGCCAGAAGTGGGCGGGAAGGGACGACGAGCAGTACTTC.

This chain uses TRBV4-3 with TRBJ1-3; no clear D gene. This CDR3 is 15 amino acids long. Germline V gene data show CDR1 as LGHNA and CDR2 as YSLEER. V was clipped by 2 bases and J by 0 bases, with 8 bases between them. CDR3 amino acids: CASSQLGSSGNTIYF. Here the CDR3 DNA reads TGCGCCAGCAGCCAACTGGGAAGCTCTGGAAACACCATATATTTT.

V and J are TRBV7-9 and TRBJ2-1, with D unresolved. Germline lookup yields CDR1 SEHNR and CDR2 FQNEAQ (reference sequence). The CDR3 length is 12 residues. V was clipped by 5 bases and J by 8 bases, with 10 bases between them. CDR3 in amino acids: CASSKLFHEQFF. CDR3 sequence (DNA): TGTGCCAGCAGCAAGCTCTTCCATGAGCAGTTCTTC.

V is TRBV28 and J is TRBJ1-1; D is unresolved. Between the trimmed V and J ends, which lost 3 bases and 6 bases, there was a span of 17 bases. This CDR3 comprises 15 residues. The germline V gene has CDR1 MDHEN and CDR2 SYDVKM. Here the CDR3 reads CASSLSWRAPSEAFF. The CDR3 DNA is TGTGCCAGCAGTTTGTCCTGGAGGGCCCCCTCTGAAGCTTTCTTT. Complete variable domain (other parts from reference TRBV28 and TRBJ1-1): DVKVTQSSRYLVKRTGEKVFLECVQDMDHENMFWYRQDPGLGLRLIYFSYDVKMKEKGDIPEGYSVSREKKERFSLILESASTNQTSMYLCASSLSWRAPSEAFFGQGTRLTVV.

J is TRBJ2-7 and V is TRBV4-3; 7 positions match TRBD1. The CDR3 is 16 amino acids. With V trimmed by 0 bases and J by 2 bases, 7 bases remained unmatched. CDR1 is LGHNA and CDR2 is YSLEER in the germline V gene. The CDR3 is CASSQDKGAYTYEQYF. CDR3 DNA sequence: TGCGCCAGCAGCCAAGATAAGGGGGCGTATACCTACGAGCAGTACTTC.